Following are 4 T cell receptor beta chains from one sample sequenced in a study of Graves' ophthalmopathy and Graves' hyperthyroidism. The sequenced template was RNA, covering the TCR beta CDR3 region. RT-PCR was first run with HTBI primers, then multiplex PCR in a second round. TCRdb ran MiXCR on the multiplex PCR reads and lists one entry per CDR3 protein. The table lists around 1.1 million distinct CDR3 sequences, about 35% of them singletons, with 11% in the top ten. Sequenced input: peripheral blood or thyroid tissue (not recorded which). Receptor source: an adult man with Graves' hyperthyroidism.

The chain is built from TRBV12-3 or TRBV12-4 and TRBJ2-5, with 12 nucleotides matching TRBD1. This CDR3 has 18 residues. J lost 0 bases, V lost 6 bases, and 11 bases had no gene match. CDR3 sequence: CASSLGTGGSRHQETQYF. CDR3 in DNA: TGTGCCAGCAGCCTAGGGACAGGGGGCTCCCGGCACCAAGAGACCCAGTACTTC.

The J gene is TRBJ2-2, the V gene TRBV19; D may match TRBD1 or TRBD2 (5 bases each). V was pared by 6 bases and J by 4 bases, with 21 bases between. Per the germline V gene, CDR1 is LNHDA and CDR2 is SQIVND (reference sequence). The CDR3 is 17 residues long. The CDR3 loop is CASSPSVGWGFTGELFF. The CDR3 DNA follows: TGTGCCAGTAGCCCATCGGTTGGTTGGGGGTTCACCGGGGAGCTGTTTTTT.

This sequence joins TRBV7-9 and TRBJ2-5; 12 bases align to TRBD2. CDR1 and CDR2 (germline): SEHNR, FQNEAQ (reference sequence). V was pared by 5 bases and J by 2 bases, with 6 bases of the junction left unmatched. CDR3 size: 16 residues. CDR3 coding DNA: TGTGCCAGCAGCGACGGACTAGCGGGACTTCAAGAGACCCAGTACTTC. It encodes CASSDGLAGLQETQYF.

This chain uses TRBV15 with TRBJ1-1; possible D gene TRBD1, 6 bases. V lost 11 bases and J lost 6, with 16 bases in between. The germline V gene has CDR1 LNHNV and CDR2 YYDKDF (reference sequence). CDR3 length equals 12 residues. The CDR3: CAAGTGGPEAFF. In nucleotides, the CDR3 is TGTGCCGCCGGGACGGGGGGCCCTGAAGCTTTCTTT.